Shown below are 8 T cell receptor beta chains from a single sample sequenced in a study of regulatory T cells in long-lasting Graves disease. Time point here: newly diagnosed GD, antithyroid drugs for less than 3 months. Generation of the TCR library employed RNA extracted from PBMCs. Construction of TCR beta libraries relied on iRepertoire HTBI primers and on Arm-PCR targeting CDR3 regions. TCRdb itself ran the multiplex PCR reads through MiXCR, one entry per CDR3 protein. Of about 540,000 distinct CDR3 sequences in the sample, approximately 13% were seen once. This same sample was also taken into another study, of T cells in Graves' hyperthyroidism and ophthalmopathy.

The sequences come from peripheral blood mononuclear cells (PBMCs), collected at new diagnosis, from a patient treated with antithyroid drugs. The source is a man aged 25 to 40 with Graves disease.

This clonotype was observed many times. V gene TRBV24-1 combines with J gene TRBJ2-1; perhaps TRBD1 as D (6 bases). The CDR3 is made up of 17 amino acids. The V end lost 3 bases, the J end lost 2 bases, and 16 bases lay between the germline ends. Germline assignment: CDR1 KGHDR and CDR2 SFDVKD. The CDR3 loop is CATSDPGQSTTYNEQFF. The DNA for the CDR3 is TGTGCCACCAGTGATCCCGGACAGTCGACTACCTACAATGAGCAGTTCTTC.

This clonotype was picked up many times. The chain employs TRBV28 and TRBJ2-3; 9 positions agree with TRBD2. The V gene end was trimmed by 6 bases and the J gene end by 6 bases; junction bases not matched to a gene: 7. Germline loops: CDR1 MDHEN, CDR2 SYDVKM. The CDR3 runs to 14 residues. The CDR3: CASRPGLAPDTQYF. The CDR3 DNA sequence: TGTGCCAGCAGGCCGGGACTAGCTCCCGATACGCAGTATTTT.

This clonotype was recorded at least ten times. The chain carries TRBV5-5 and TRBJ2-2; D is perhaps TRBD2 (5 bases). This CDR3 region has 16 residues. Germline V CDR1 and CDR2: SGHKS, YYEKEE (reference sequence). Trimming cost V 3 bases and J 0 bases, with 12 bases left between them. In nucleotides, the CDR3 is TGTGCCAGCAGCTCGATAGTCGGGGCGAACACCGGGGAGCTGTTTTTT. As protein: CASSSIVGANTGELFF.

CDR3 sequence (DNA): TGTGCCAGCAGCTGGACAGGGGCTGGCAATCAGCCCCAGCATTTT. Amino acids: CASSWTGAGNQPQHF. The rearrangement links TRBV5-5 to TRBJ1-5, with TRBD1 identical over 9 bases. The CDR3 is 15 residues long. V was pared by 3 bases and J by 2 bases, with 3 bases of the junction left unmatched. Per germline, CDR1 SGHKS and CDR2 YYEKEE (reference sequence).

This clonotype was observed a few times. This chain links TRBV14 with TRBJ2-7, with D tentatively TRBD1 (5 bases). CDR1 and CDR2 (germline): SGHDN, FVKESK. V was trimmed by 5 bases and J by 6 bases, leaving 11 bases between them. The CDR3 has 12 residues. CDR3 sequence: CASSSQVSEQYF. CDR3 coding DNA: TGTGCCAGCAGCTCACAGGTCTCCGAGCAGTACTTC.

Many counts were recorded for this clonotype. CDR3 residues: CATSDRLAALYNEQFF. The CDR3 bases are TGTGCCACCAGTGACCGGCTAGCGGCCTTGTACAATGAGCAGTTCTTC. The V and J genes are TRBV24-1 and TRBJ2-1, with 7 bases lining up with TRBD2. V shed 4 bases and J 4 bases; nucleotides not matched to a gene: 9. Germline V gene data show CDR1 as KGHDR and CDR2 as SFDVKD. The CDR3 is 16 amino acids.

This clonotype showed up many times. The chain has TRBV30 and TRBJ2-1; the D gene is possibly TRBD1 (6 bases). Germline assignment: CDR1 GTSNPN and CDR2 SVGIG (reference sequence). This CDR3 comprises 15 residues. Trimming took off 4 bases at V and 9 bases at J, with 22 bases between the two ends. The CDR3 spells CAWTLHSIGTLEQFF. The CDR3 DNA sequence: TGTGCCTGGACCCTCCATTCGATCGGGACACTTGAGCAGTTCTTC.

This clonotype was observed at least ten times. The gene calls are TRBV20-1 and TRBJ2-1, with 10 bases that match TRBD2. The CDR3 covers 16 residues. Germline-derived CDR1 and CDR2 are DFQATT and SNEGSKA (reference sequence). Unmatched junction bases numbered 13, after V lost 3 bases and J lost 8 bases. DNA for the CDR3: TGCAGTGCTAGTAATCGCGAGACTAGCGGGTTCGATGAGCAGTTCTTC. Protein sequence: CSASNRETSGFDEQFF.